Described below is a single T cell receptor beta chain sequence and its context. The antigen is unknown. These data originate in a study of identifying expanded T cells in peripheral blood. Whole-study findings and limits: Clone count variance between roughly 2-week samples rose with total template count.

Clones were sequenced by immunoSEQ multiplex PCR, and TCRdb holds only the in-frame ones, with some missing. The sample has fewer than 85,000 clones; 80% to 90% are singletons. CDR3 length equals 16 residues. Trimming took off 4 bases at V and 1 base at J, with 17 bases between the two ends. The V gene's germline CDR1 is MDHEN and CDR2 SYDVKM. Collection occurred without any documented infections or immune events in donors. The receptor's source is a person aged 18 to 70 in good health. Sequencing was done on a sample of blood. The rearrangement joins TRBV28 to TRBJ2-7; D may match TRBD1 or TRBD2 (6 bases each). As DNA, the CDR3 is TGTGCCAGCAGTTCTCGCATACAGGGAGGATCCTACGAGCAGTACTTC. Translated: CASSSRIQGGSYEQYF.